These 10 T cell receptor beta chains were all obtained from the same sample, sequenced in a study of T cells in Graves' hyperthyroidism and ophthalmopathy. Template material for amplifying TCR beta CDR3 regions consisted of RNA transcripts. The TCR CDR3 was amplified in a first-round RT-PCR using the HTBI primer set. TCRdb fed the multiplex PCR reads into MiXCR, producing one record per CDR3 protein. Of hundreds of thousands of distinct CDR3 sequences in the sample, 20% were seen once. Specimen: blood. Source of these receptors: a man aged 25 to 40 with Graves' ophthalmopathy.

This clonotype was observed many times. V usage is TRBV29-1 and J usage is TRBJ2-3; tentative D call: TRBD1 (6 bases). CDR1 is SQVTM, CDR2 ANQGSEA, per germline. V lost 5 bases to trimming and J lost 0 bases, with 21 bases between them. The CDR3 is 17 amino acids. The CDR3 DNA sequence: TGCAGCGTTTTAGCGTTTAGTTATCAGGGGAGCACAGATACGCAGTATTTT. As protein: CSVLAFSYQGSTDTQYF.

The table lists this clonotype with a few counts. The V call is TRBV6-1, the J call TRBJ2-7, with 7 nucleotides matching TRBD1. Germline V lookup: CDR1 MNHNS, CDR2 SASEGT. V was pared by 5 bases and J by 0 bases, with 7 bases of the junction left unmatched. This CDR3 contains 15 residues. The chain's CDR3 is CASSPDRAHSYEQYF. The DNA of the CDR3 is TGTGCCAGCAGTCCCGACAGGGCCCACTCCTACGAGCAGTACTTC.

The V and J genes are TRBV3-1 and TRBJ2-2; D unclear. CDR3 length: 15 residues. Germline V lookup: CDR1 LGHDT, CDR2 YNNKEL (reference sequence). V was shortened by 0 bases and J by 5 bases, with 10 bases between the two germline ends. Here the CDR3 DNA reads TGTGCCAGCAGCCAAGATTCAGTAGTAACCGGGGAGCTGTTTTTT. Its protein product is CASSQDSVVTGELFF.

This clonotype was observed a few times. The chain is built from TRBV20-1 and TRBJ2-7; TRBD2 might be the D (6 bases). The CDR3 is 13 residues long. Deletions cut 3 bases from V and 2 bases from J, with 11 bases between. Germline loops: CDR1 DFQATT, CDR2 SNEGSKA (reference sequence). The CDR3 coding sequence is TGCAGTGCTAGGACTAGGGAGACCTACGAGCAGTACTTC. As protein: CSARTRETYEQYF.

This rearrangement joins TRBV7-9 to TRBJ1-2; D not certain. V was clipped by 2 bases and J by 1 base, with 8 bases between them. From germline, CDR1 is SEHNR and CDR2 FQNEAQ (reference sequence). The CDR3 has 14 residues. Here the CDR3 reads CASSLREINYGYTF. DNA of the CDR3: TGTGCCAGCAGCTTAAGGGAAATTAACTATGGCTACACCTTC.

This clonotype has a handful of counts. One end of the junction is discordant with germline, which a read error may explain. This sequence joins TRBV20-1 and TRBJ2-7; TRBD1 matches at 8 bases. The CDR3 loop spans 14 amino acids. CDR1 is DFQATT, CDR2 SNEGSKA, per germline (reference sequence). The CDR3 reads CSANRDRSSYGQYF. CDR3 coding DNA: TGCAGTGCAAACCGGGACAGGAGCTCCTACGGGCAGTACTTC.

The chain uses TRBV6-4 and TRBJ2-7; D may be TRBD1 (6 bases). Germline CDR1 and CDR2: MRHNA and SNTAGT. Trimming stripped 6 bases from V and 3 bases from J, with 18 bases between. This CDR3 region has 15 residues. This chain's CDR3 is CASRRDSQGFYEQYF. The CDR3 nucleotides are TGTGCCAGCAGACGAGATAGTCAGGGGTTCTACGAGCAGTACTTC.

This clonotype was counted only a few times. The V gene is TRBV7-9, the J gene TRBJ2-1; 12 nucleotides agree with TRBD2. The J segment lost 6 bases and the V segment lost 1 base, leaving 10 bases of the junction unmatched. CDR3 length: 18 residues. Germline V gene lookup returns CDR1 SEHNR and CDR2 FQNEAQ (reference sequence). The CDR3 region has the DNA TGTGCCAGCAGCTTAGGCTTGGGGACTAGCGGGTCGAGCAATGAGCAGTTCTTC. It yields the protein CASSLGLGTSGSSNEQFF.

There are many counts of this clonotype. The chain links TRBV27 to TRBJ2-4; possible D gene TRBD2, 6 bases. Trimming pared 7 bases from V and 8 bases from J, leaving 18 bases between. This CDR3 contains 14 residues. Germline CDR1 MNHEY, CDR2 SMNVEV (reference sequence). The CDR3 loop reads CASMGGAAGDIQYF. As DNA, the CDR3 is TGTGCCAGCATGGGGGGAGCGGCCGGGGACATTCAGTACTTC.

The sample holds a few counts of this clonotype. The rearrangement links TRBV6-1 to TRBJ1-6, with no clear D. Trimming cost V 3 bases and J 7 bases, with 7 bases left between them. There are 13 residues in the CDR3. Germline V lookup: CDR1 MNHNS, CDR2 SASEGT. CDR3 nucleotide sequence: TGTGCCAGCAGTGAGCATGCGAATTCACCCCTCCACTTT. Its protein product is CASSEHANSPLHF.